The 31 T cell receptor beta chains in this list originate from one sample, sequenced in a study of post-analysis software for immune sequencing data. Study-wide findings and caveats: Controls had lower frequencies than patients of a few TRBV segments, which included TRBV5-6, TRBV5-1 and TRBV20-1.

TCR beta cDNA libraries had unique molecular identifiers. MiXCR, applied by TCRdb to the PCR reads, yields one record per CDR3 protein. The sample contains approximately 660,000 distinct CDR3 sequences, 55% to 70% of which appear only once. Antigens of these TCRs are unknown. Input material: blood. The receptors were gathered from a girl aged 2 to 10 with multiple sclerosis.

This clonotype was observed a few times. The V call is TRBV7-9, the J call TRBJ2-1; D gene uncertain. Germline V gene data show CDR1 as SEHNR and CDR2 as FQNEAQ (reference sequence). V lost 2 bases and J lost 8, with 7 bases in between. The length of the CDR3 is 12 residues. The CDR3: CASSLIVHEQFF. The CDR3 DNA reads TGTGCCAGCAGCTTAATAGTCCATGAGCAGTTCTTC. Drawing the rest from reference TRBV7-9 and TRBJ2-1, the complete variable domain is DTGVSQNPRHKITKRGQNVTFRCDPISEHNRLYWYRQTLGQGPEFLTYFQNEAQLEKSRLLSDRFSAERPKGSFSTLEIQRTEQGDSAMYLCASSLIVHEQFFGPGTRLTVL.

The rearrangement links TRBV20-1 to TRBJ2-3; D gene uncertain. Per the germline V gene, CDR1 is DFQATT and CDR2 is SNEGSKA (reference sequence). Trimming shortened V by 3 bases and J by 4 bases, and 8 bases separated the two germline ends. The CDR3 loop spans 12 amino acids. The CDR3 protein is CSARRQPDTQYF. Here the CDR3 DNA reads TGCAGTGCTAGGCGGCAACCAGATACGCAGTATTTT.

The chain couples TRBV6-5 to TRBJ1-1; 7 nucleotides align to TRBD1. There are 14 residues in the CDR3. J gave up 7 bases and V 0 bases, and 5 bases lay outside the gene matches. Germline V gives CDR1 MNHEY, CDR2 SVGAGI. The CDR3: CASSYSPRQGEAFF. The CDR3 DNA is TGTGCCAGCAGTTACTCACCTCGACAGGGTGAAGCTTTCTTT.

The chain combines TRBV12-3 or TRBV12-4 with TRBJ2-1; possibly TRBD1 for D (5 bases). TRBJ2-7 explains the end of the DNA better; the J call may be wrong. This CDR3 spans 15 amino acids. The chain's CDR3 is CASSFQGLSYNEQYF. CDR3 in DNA: TGTGCCAGCAGTTTTCAGGGCCTTTCCTACAATGAGCAGTACTTC.

The gene calls are TRBV18 and TRBJ1-2; 9 bases fit TRBD1. This CDR3 is 16 amino acids long. CDR1 is KGHSH and CDR2 is LQKENI in the germline V gene. V lost 6 bases, J lost 0 bases, and 8 bases stayed unmatched. The CDR3 region has the DNA TGTGCCAGCTCCGCTACAGGGGGCTCTCCTAACTATGGCTACACCTTC. Translated, it gives CASSATGGSPNYGYTF.

V gene TRBV5-5 combines with J gene TRBJ2-1, with 7 bases identical to TRBD2. The ends lost 3 bases at V and 4 bases at J; junction bases unmatched: 7. Germline V gives CDR1 SGHKS, CDR2 YYEKEE (reference sequence). The length of the CDR3 is 15 residues. CDR3 sequence: CASSWDYFQYNEQFF. For the CDR3, the DNA is TGTGCCAGCAGCTGGGACTACTTTCAATACAATGAGCAGTTCTTC.

This clonotype was recorded only once. The chain combines TRBV7-9 with TRBJ2-7, with D possibly being TRBD1 (6 bases). The CDR3 contains 13 residues. Between the trimmed V and J ends, which lost 7 bases and 0 bases, there was a span of 10 bases. Germline values: CDR1 SEHNR, CDR2 FQNEAQ (reference sequence). Here the CDR3 DNA reads TGTGCCAGCACCGGGACATTCTCCTACGAGCAGTACTTC. Its protein product is CASTGTFSYEQYF.

The chain is built from TRBV6-2 or TRBV6-3 and TRBJ2-1; the D is unclear. V was shortened by 2 bases and J by 4 bases, with 12 bases between the two germline ends. Germline loops: CDR1 MNHEY, CDR2 SVGEGT. The CDR3 contains 15 residues. The CDR3 bases are TGTGCCAGCAGTTACATCCGCGTGACGTACAATGAGCAGTTCTTC. It codes for CASSYIRVTYNEQFF.

This clonotype showed up just a few times. The V and J genes are TRBV7-9 and TRBJ2-1, with 10 bases fitting TRBD2. The V gene's germline CDR1 is SEHNR and CDR2 FQNEAQ (reference sequence). V shed 5 bases, J shed 15 bases, and the junction held 7 bases outside the gene matches. The CDR3 length is 12 residues. The DNA for the CDR3 is TGTGCCAGCAGCACCCTTAGCGGGAGGTGGTTCTTC. Its translation: CASSTLSGRWFF.

The chain carries TRBV5-1 and TRBJ2-1, with D uncertain. The CDR3 is 16 amino acids. V was clipped by 0 bases and J by 0 bases, with 10 bases between them. Germline lookup yields CDR1 SGHRS and CDR2 YFSETQ. Here the CDR3 DNA reads TGCGCCAGCAGCTTGGAGCCGCGGAGCTCCTACAATGAGCAGTTCTTC. It translates to CASSLEPRSSYNEQFF.

The chain joins TRBV2 to TRBJ2-1, with D unresolved. Trimming shortened V by 0 bases and J by 0 bases, and 9 bases separated the two germline ends. Germline V gene sequence: CDR1 SNHLY, CDR2 FYNNEI. The CDR3 is 16 amino acids. CDR3 coding DNA: TGTGCCAGCAGTGAAGCGCTCACGAGCTCCTACAATGAGCAGTTCTTC. Translation: CASSEALTSSYNEQFF.

This chain links TRBV3-1 with TRBJ2-5; the match to TRBD1 covers 7 bases. CDR3 length: 15 amino acids. After removal of 3 bases from V and 1 base from J, the junction contained 5 bases not matched to a gene. Germline loops: CDR1 LGHDT, CDR2 YNNKEL (reference sequence). The CDR3 sequence: CASSHDRDSQETQYF. Written as DNA, the CDR3 is TGTGCCAGCAGCCACGACCGGGACAGCCAAGAGACCCAGTACTTC.

The chain has TRBV12-3 or TRBV12-4 and TRBJ2-5, with 8 bases fitting TRBD2. This CDR3 spans 14 amino acids. V was clipped by 7 bases and J by 5 bases; unmatched bases: 9. The CDR3 region has the DNA TGTGCCAGCAATGGAGAGCGGGAGTCGGAGACCCAGTACTTC. It yields the protein CASNGERESETQYF.

The J gene is TRBJ2-5, the V gene TRBV5-4; 9 bases fit TRBD2. Judging by the DNA end, TRBJ2-7 fits better; the J call may be wrong. The CDR3 is 15 residues long. From germline, CDR1 is SGHNT and CDR2 YYREEE (reference sequence). The CDR3 bases are TGTGCCAGCAGCTTGGCTCCTAGCGGGAACCACGAGCAGTACTTC. The encoded protein is CASSLAPSGNHEQYF.

The rearrangement joins TRBV5-5 to TRBJ1-1, with a tentative D call TRBD1 (5 bases). Per germline, CDR1 SGHKS and CDR2 YYEKEE (reference sequence). Deletions cut 3 bases from V and 1 base from J, with 16 bases between. The CDR3 is 16 amino acids. As DNA, the CDR3 is TGTGCCAGCAGCTGGGAGTGGGTGGGACCGAACACTGAAGCTTTCTTT. This codes for CASSWEWVGPNTEAFF.

The V and J genes are TRBV20-1 and TRBJ2-7; D remains unclear. The V end was cut by 3 bases, the J end by 2 bases, with 8 bases between. Germline CDR1 DFQATT, CDR2 SNEGSKA (reference sequence). This CDR3 is 12 amino acids long. The CDR3 DNA follows: TGCAGTGCTAGTATGGGCCCCTACGAGCAGTACTTC. It translates to CSASMGPYEQYF.

The chain couples TRBV11-2 to TRBJ1-6; TRBD1 matches at 7 bases. CDR1 is SGHAT, CDR2 FQNNGV, per germline. The CDR3 runs 16 residues. V lost 3 bases and J lost 10; bases outside the gene matches: 12. The CDR3 sequence is CASSFDPTGSLSPLHF. CDR3 in DNA: TGTGCCAGCAGCTTCGACCCGACAGGGAGTTTATCACCCCTCCACTTT.

The sample holds a few counts of this clonotype. The rearrangement uses TRBV6-2 or TRBV6-3 and TRBJ2-1; D perhaps matches TRBD1 (6 bases). The germline gives CDR1 MNHEY, CDR2 SVGEGT. Trimming shortened V by 0 bases and J by 5 bases, and 11 bases separated the two germline ends. This CDR3 comprises 15 residues. The CDR3 DNA sequence: TGTGCCAGCAGTTACTCGGTTACAGGGAACAATGAGCAGTTCTTC. It codes for CASSYSVTGNNEQFF.

The rearrangement uses TRBV6-1 and TRBJ2-7, with D perhaps matching TRBD1 (5 bases). The J call could be wrong; TRBJ2-5 is a better fit for the DNA end. Germline CDR1 is MNHNS and CDR2 is SASEGT. The CDR3 covers 16 residues. CDR3 loop: CASSENNRIATETQYF. DNA of the CDR3: TGTGCCAGCAGTGAAAATAACAGGATAGCCACGGAGACCCAGTACTTC.

The V call is TRBV4-3, the J call TRBJ2-3, with D possibly being TRBD2 (6 bases). CDR3 length: 17 residues. V was shortened by 6 bases and J by 0 bases, with 19 bases between the two germline ends. Germline-derived CDR1 and CDR2 are LGHNA and YSLEER. The CDR3 DNA follows: TGCGCCAGCAGTATTGGGGTAGCGGCTACTAGCACAGATACGCAGTATTTT. This gives the protein CASSIGVAATSTDTQYF.

The V call is TRBV15, the J call TRBJ2-7; 14 bases map to TRBD2. V shed 0 bases, J shed 0 bases, and the junction held 4 bases outside the gene matches. Germline loops: CDR1 LNHNV, CDR2 YYDKDF (reference sequence). This CDR3 contains 18 residues. The CDR3 loop reads CATSRDRTSGRFSYEQYF. The CDR3 nucleotides are TGTGCCACCAGCAGAGATAGGACTAGCGGGAGGTTCTCCTACGAGCAGTACTTC.

The J gene is TRBJ1-5, the V gene TRBV28, with D possibly TRBD1 on 5 matching bases. The V end lost 6 bases, the J end lost 7 bases, and 16 bases lay between the germline ends. This CDR3 is built from 14 residues. Germline CDR1 MDHEN, CDR2 SYDVKM. The CDR3 sequence is CASRPDGRVQPQHF. The DNA of the CDR3 is TGTGCCAGCAGGCCCGATGGCAGGGTCCAGCCCCAGCATTTT.

This clonotype was detected only a few times. For the CDR3, the DNA is TGTGCCAGCAGCCCGGGGGCCCTCTCAAATGAGCAGTTCTTC. Its protein is CASSPGALSNEQFF. The gene calls are TRBV5-6 and TRBJ2-1; D might be TRBD1 or TRBD2, each matching 6 bases. The CDR3 loop spans 14 amino acids. In germline, CDR1 is SGHDT, CDR2 YYEEEE. Trimming took off 4 bases at V and 7 bases at J, with 15 bases between the two ends.

The J gene is TRBJ2-5, the V gene TRBV7-9, with D hard to call. The CDR3 spans 16 residues. The V gene lost 4 bases and the J gene lost 4 bases, with 19 bases spanning the gap. Germline-derived CDR1 and CDR2 are SEHNR and FQNEAQ (reference sequence). The CDR3: CASSSERAPRGETQYF. CDR3 DNA: TGTGCCAGCAGCTCCGAACGGGCCCCCCGTGGAGAGACCCAGTACTTC.

This clonotype was seen a few times. This chain uses TRBV10-3 with TRBJ2-3; 9 bases are shared with TRBD1. The CDR3 spans 14 residues. Germline V gene data show CDR1 as ENHRY and CDR2 as SYGVKD. Losses at the gene ends were 10 bases for V and 2 bases for J; bases not matched to a gene: 7. CDR3 amino acids: CASGRTGVTDTQYF. The DNA for the CDR3 is TGTGCCAGCGGACGGACAGGGGTCACAGATACGCAGTATTTT.

V and J are TRBV29-1 and TRBJ2-5, with TRBD2 identical over 13 bases. The CDR3 is made up of 14 amino acids. Trimming took 7 bases from V and 9 from J; bases not matched to a gene: 11. The germline V gene has CDR1 SQVTM and CDR2 ANQGSEA. The chain's CDR3 is CSASTSGGLSAQYF. The CDR3 DNA sequence: TGCAGCGCTTCGACTAGCGGGGGGCTTTCGGCCCAGTACTTC. Looking up the rest from reference TRBV29-1 and TRBJ2-5 gives the full variable domain: SAVISQKPSRDICQRGTSLTIQCQVDSQVTMMFWYRQQPGQSLTLIATANQGSEATYESGFVIDKFPISRPNLTFSTLTVSNMSPEDSSIYLCSASTSGGLSAQYFGPGTRLLVL.

The rearrangement uses TRBV7-2 and TRBJ2-3; the match to TRBD1 covers 7 bases. This CDR3 comprises 16 residues. J was trimmed by 0 bases and V by 0 bases; bases with no gene match: 3. Germline V gene lookup returns CDR1 SGHTA and CDR2 FQGNSA. The CDR3 sequence is CASSLAHRGSTDTQYF. The CDR3 DNA reads as TGTGCCAGCAGCTTAGCGCACAGGGGTAGCACAGATACGCAGTATTTT. Combining the CDR3 with reference TRBV7-2 and TRBJ2-3 gives the whole variable domain GAGVSQSPSNKVTEKGKDVELRCDPISGHTALYWYRQSLGQGLEFLIYFQGNSAPDKSGLPSDRFSAERTGGSVSTLTIQRTQQEDSAVYLCASSLAHRGSTDTQYFGPGTRLTVL.

The chain couples TRBV11-1 to TRBJ1-1; D is perhaps TRBD1 (6 bases). The germline gives CDR1 SGHAT, CDR2 FQDESV (reference sequence). There are 14 residues in the CDR3. V lost 4 bases to trimming and J lost 8 bases, with 17 bases between them. CDR3 region: CASSSVGGTSEAFF. CDR3 DNA: TGTGCCAGCAGCTCAGTGGGTGGGACATCAGAAGCTTTCTTT. Full variable domain (rest looked up from reference TRBV11-1 and TRBJ1-1): EAEVAQSPRYKITEKSQAVAFWCDPISGHATLYWYRQILGQGPELLVQFQDESVVDDSQLPKDRFSAERLKGVDSTLKIQPAELGDSAMYLCASSSVGGTSEAFFGQGTRLTVV.

The V call is TRBV20-1, the J call TRBJ2-2; perhaps TRBD2 as D (5 bases). CDR1 is DFQATT and CDR2 is SNEGSKA in the germline V gene (reference sequence). The length of the CDR3 is 15 residues. Between the trimmed V and J ends, which lost 1 base and 4 bases, there was a span of 13 bases. The CDR3 protein is CSARGRTRGTGELFF. The CDR3 bases are TGCAGTGCTAGAGGCAGGACTCGAGGCACCGGGGAGCTGTTTTTT.

This clonotype came up a few times. J is TRBJ2-7 and V is TRBV6-5; a weak D match, TRBD1 (5 bases). The CDR3 covers 14 residues. CDR1 is MNHEY, CDR2 SVGAGI, per germline. The germline V and J ends were trimmed by 6 bases and 4 bases, with 16 bases remaining between them. CDR3 amino acids: CASSPQGVPYEQYF. In DNA, the CDR3 is TGTGCCAGCAGCCCCCAGGGCGTACCGTACGAGCAGTACTTC.

The V call is TRBV5-1, the J call TRBJ2-3; D gene ambiguous. The CDR3 totals 14 residues. CDR1 and CDR2 from the germline V gene are SGHRS and YFSETQ. The ends were cut back, 0 bases at V and 6 bases at J, with 11 bases in the middle. The CDR3 region is CASSLAGIMDTQYF. Written as DNA, the CDR3 is TGCGCCAGCAGCTTGGCCGGTATAATGGATACGCAGTATTTT.